Presented here are 9 T cell receptor beta chains from one specimen sequenced in a study of beta chain features in type 1 diabetes. Since all of the isolated RNA was reverse transcribed, expressed TCRB transcripts were what got sequenced. Some clones are missing from TCRdb's copy, which holds only in-frame ones; the method was immunoSEQ multiplex PCR. The sample has around 56,000 clones, under 60% seen once. Study outcomes and limitations: Among patients with Type 1 diabetes, TCRB CDR3s were moderately but significantly shorter in every one of the four CD4+ subsets.

Antigen specificity for these receptors is unknown. The material sequenced was Tregs from blood. The receptors originated from a woman in her 40s with type 1 diabetes.

By share of the sample, this clone is medium-sized. This chain links TRBV15 with TRBJ1-1, with D hard to call. Between the trimmed V and J ends, which lost 4 bases and 1 base, there was a span of 7 bases. Germline loops: CDR1 LNHNV, CDR2 YYDKDF (reference sequence). This CDR3 region has 13 residues. In DNA form, the CDR3 reads TGTGCCACCAGCATCGTGAGGAACACTGAAGCTTTCTTT. This encodes CATSIVRNTEAFF. Combining the CDR3 with reference TRBV15 and TRBJ1-1 gives the whole variable domain DAMVIQNPRYQVTQFGKPVTLSCSQTLNHNVMYWYQQKSSQAPKLLFHYYDKDFNNEADTPDNFQSRRPNTSFCFLDIRSPGLGDTAMYLCATSIVRNTEAFFGQGTRLTVV.

Written as DNA, the CDR3 is TGTGCCAGCTCACCACTAGCCTCGAATACCCTATCCACCGGGGAGCTGTTTTTT. This translates into CASSPLASNTLSTGELFF. The rearrangement uses TRBV18 and TRBJ2-2; D not certain. CDR1 and CDR2 from the germline V gene are KGHSH and LQKENI. This CDR3 spans 18 amino acids. V lost 1 base, J lost 4 bases, and 19 bases lay in between.

This chain links TRBV6-5 with TRBJ2-7, with no clear D. CDR3 length: 14 residues. The germline gives CDR1 MNHEY, CDR2 SVGAGI. Trimming removed 2 bases at V and 2 bases at J, with 10 bases between. CDR3 DNA sequence: TGTGCCAGCAGTTACGTGCGGCAGACCTACGAGCAGTACTTC. It is translated as CASSYVRQTYEQYF.

V is TRBV10-3 and J is TRBJ1-3; 7 bases agree with TRBD1. Trimming removed 10 bases from V and 4 bases from J; junction bases left unmatched: 4. This CDR3 has 12 amino acids. CDR1 and CDR2 (germline): ENHRY, SYGVKD. This chain's CDR3 is CATRGGGNTIYF. DNA for the CDR3: TGTGCCACCAGGGGGGGAGGAAACACCATATATTTT.

Turning to this clone: At one end the junction does not follow the germline gene, possibly because of a read error. The chain uses TRBV7-6 and TRBJ2-2, with 8 bases lining up with TRBD1. CDR3 size: 14 residues. The germline V gene encodes CDR1 SGHVS and CDR2 FNYEAQ. DNA of the CDR3: TGTGCCAGCAAAGACAGGGGAAACATCGGGGAGCTGTTTTTT. It codes for CASKDRGNIGELFF.

This clone has more than one count but fewer than ten. The chain joins TRBV7-3 to TRBJ2-2, with D maybe TRBD1 (5 bases). The ends were cut back, 0 bases at V and 2 bases at J, with 7 bases in the middle. CDR1 and CDR2 (germline): SGHTA, FQGTGA. This CDR3 region has 15 residues. Here the CDR3 reads CASSLTGHNTGELFF. CDR3 DNA: TGTGCCAGCAGCTTAACCGGACATAACACCGGGGAGCTGTTTTTT.

The V gene is TRBV6-5, the J gene TRBJ2-5; 8 bases fit TRBD1. From germline, CDR1 is MNHEY and CDR2 SVGAGI. This CDR3 comprises 15 residues. Germline trimming cut 6 bases from V and 4 bases from J; bases unmatched to any gene: 10. The CDR3 nucleotides read TGTGCCAGCAGCCTAGAAATACAGGGGGGAGAGACCCAGTACTTC. Protein sequence: CASSLEIQGGETQYF.

The rearrangement uses TRBV6-5 and TRBJ1-5; 7 bases match TRBD1. The CDR3 consists of 15 residues. V shed 6 bases and J 2 bases; nucleotides not matched to a gene: 7. Germline-derived CDR1 and CDR2 are MNHEY and SVGAGI. CDR3 in amino acids: CASRTQGVGNQPQHF. CDR3 nucleotides: TGTGCCAGCAGGACCCAGGGGGTTGGCAATCAGCCCCAGCATTTT.

The chain is built from TRBV19 and TRBJ2-3; 7 nucleotides match TRBD2. V shed 5 bases, J shed 5 bases, and the junction held 10 bases outside the gene matches. The CDR3 spans 15 residues. Germline loops: CDR1 LNHDA, CDR2 SQIVND (reference sequence). The CDR3 sequence is CASSGLSGRRDTQYF. The CDR3 DNA is TGTGCCAGTAGTGGTCTATCCGGGAGGAGAGATACGCAGTATTTT.